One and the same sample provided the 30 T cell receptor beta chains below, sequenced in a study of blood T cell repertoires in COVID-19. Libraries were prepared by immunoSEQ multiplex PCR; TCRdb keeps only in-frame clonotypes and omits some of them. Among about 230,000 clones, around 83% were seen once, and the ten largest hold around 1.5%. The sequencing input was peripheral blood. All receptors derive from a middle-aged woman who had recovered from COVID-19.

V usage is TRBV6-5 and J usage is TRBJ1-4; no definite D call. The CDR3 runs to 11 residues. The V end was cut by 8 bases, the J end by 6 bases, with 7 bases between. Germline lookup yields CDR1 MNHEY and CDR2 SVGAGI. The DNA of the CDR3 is TGTGCCAGCCGGCGGGATGAAAAACTGTTTTTT. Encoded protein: CASRRDEKLFF.

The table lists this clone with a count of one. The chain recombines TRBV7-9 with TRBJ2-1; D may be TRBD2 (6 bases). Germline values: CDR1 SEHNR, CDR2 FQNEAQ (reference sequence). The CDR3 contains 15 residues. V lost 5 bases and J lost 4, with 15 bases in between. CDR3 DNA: TGTGCCAGCAGCCCGAATTTTGGGGGGTACAATGAGCAGTTCTTC. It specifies CASSPNFGGYNEQFF.

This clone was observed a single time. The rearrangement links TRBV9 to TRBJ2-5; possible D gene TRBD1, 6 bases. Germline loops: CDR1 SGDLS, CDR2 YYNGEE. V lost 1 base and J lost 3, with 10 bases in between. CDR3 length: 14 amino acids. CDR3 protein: CASSVRGSEETQYF. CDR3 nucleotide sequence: TGTGCCAGCAGCGTAAGGGGGTCTGAAGAGACCCAGTACTTC.

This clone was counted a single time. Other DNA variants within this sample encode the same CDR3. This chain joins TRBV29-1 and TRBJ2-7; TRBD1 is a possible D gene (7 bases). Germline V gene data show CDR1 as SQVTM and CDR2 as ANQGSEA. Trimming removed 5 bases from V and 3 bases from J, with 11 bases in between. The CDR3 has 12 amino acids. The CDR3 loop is CSVRQGGYEQYF. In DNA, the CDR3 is TGCAGCGTTAGACAGGGAGGCTACGAGCAGTACTTC.

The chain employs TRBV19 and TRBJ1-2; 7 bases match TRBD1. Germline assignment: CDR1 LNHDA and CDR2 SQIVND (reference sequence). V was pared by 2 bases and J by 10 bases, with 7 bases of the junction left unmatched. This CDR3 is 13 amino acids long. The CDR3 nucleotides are TGTGCCAGTAGTATAAGACGGGACAGCACCTACACCTTC. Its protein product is CASSIRRDSTYTF.

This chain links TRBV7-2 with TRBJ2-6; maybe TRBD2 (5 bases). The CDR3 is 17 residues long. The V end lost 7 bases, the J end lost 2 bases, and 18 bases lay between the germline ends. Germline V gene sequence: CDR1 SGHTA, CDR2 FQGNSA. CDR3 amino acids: CASINSVRVTGANVLTF. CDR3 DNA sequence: TGTGCCAGCATCAATAGCGTGAGGGTCACTGGGGCCAACGTCCTGACTTTC.

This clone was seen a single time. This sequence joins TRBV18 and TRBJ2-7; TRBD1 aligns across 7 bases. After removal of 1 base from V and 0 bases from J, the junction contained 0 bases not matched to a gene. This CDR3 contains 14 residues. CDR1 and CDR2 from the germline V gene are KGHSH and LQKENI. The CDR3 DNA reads TGTGCCAGCTCACCACGGGACAGCTCCTACGAGCAGTACTTC. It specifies CASSPRDSSYEQYF. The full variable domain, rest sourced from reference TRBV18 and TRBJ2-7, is NAGVMQNPRHLVRRRGQEARLRCSPMKGHSHVYWYRQLPEEGLKFMVYLQKENIIDESGMPKERFSAEFPKEGPSILRIQQVVRGDSAAYFCASSPRDSSYEQYFGPGTRLTVT.

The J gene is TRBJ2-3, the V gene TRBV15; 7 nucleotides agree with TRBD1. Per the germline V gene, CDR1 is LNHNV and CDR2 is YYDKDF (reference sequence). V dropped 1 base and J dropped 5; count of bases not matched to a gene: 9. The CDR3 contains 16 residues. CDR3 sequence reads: CATSRGQGLGLDTQYF. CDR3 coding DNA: TGTGCCACCAGCAGAGGACAGGGCCTGGGGTTAGATACGCAGTATTTT.

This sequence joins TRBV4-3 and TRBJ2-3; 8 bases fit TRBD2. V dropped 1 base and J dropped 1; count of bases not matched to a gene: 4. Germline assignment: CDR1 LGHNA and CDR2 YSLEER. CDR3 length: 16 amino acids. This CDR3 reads CASSQGAAGGTDTQYF. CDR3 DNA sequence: TGCGCCAGCAGCCAAGGGGCAGCGGGGGGCACAGATACGCAGTATTTT.

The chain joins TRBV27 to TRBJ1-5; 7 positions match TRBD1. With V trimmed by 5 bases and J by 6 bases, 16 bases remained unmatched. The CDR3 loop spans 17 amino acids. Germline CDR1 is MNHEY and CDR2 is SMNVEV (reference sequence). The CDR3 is CASSRHFGQDVVQPQHF. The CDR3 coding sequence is TGTGCCAGCAGTCGACATTTCGGACAGGATGTCGTTCAGCCCCAGCATTTT.

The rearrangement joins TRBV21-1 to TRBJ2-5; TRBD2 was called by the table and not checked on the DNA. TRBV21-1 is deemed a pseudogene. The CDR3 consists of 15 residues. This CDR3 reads CASRISGGPQETQYF. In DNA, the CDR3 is TGTGCCAGCAGAATTAGCGGGGGGCCGCAAGAGACCCAGTACTTC.

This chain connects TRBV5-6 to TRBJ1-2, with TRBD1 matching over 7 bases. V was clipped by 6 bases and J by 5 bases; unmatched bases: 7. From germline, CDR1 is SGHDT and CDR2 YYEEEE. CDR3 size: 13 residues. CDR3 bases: TGTGCCAGCAACAGACAGGGAAGATATGGCTACACCTTC. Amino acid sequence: CASNRQGRYGYTF.

CDR3 loop: CASSRNLQKGQGGSEKLFF. CDR3 coding DNA: TGTGCCAGCAGCCGAAACCTTCAAAAAGGACAGGGGGGATCTGAAAAACTGTTTTTT. The rearrangement uses TRBV4-2 and TRBJ1-4, with 10 bases fitting TRBD1. Losses at the gene ends were 4 bases for V and 7 bases for J; bases not matched to a gene: 18. This CDR3 has 19 residues. Germline lookup yields CDR1 LGHNA and CDR2 YNFKEQ.

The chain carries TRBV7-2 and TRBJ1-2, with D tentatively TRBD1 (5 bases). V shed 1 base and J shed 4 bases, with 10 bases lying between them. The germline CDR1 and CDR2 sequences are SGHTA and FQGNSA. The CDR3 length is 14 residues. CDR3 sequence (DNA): TGTGCCAGCAGCTTAGGACAGACCTTCTATGGCTACACCTTC. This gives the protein CASSLGQTFYGYTF.

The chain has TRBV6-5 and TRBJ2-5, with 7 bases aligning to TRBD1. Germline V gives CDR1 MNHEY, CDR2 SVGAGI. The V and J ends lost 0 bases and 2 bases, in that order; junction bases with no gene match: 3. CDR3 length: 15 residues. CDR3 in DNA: TGTGCCAGCAGTTACTCGGCCAGGGGGCAAGAGACCCAGTACTTC. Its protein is CASSYSARGQETQYF.

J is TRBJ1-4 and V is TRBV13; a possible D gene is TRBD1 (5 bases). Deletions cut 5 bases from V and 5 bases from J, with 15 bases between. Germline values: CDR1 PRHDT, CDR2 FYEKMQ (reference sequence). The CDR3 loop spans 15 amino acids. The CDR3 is CASSANRPPNEKLFF. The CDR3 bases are TGTGCCAGCAGCGCCAACAGGCCTCCAAATGAAAAACTGTTTTTT. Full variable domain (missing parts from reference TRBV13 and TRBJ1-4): AAGVIQSPRHLIKEKRETATLKCYPIPRHDTVYWYQQGPGQDPQFLISFYEKMQSDKGSIPDRFSAQQFSDYHSELNMSSLELGDSALYFCASSANRPPNEKLFFGSGTQLSVL.

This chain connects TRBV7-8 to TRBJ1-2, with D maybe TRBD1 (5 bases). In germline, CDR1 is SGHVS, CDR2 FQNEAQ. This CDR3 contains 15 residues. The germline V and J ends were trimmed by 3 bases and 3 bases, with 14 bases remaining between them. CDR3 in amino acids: CASSLGSGGYYGYTF. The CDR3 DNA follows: TGTGCCAGCAGCTTGGGCTCGGGGGGGTACTATGGCTACACCTTC.

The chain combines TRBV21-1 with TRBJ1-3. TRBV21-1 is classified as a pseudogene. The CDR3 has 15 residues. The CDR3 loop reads CASSKGALSGNTIYF. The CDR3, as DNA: TGTGCCAGCAGCAAAGGAGCGTTATCTGGAAACACCATATATTTT.

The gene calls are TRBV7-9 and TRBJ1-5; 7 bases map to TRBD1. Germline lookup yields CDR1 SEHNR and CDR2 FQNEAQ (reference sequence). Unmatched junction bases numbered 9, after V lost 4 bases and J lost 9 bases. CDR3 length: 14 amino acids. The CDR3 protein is CASSSGQLTGPQHF. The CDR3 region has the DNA TGTGCCAGCAGCTCGGGACAGCTGACGGGGCCCCAGCATTTT.

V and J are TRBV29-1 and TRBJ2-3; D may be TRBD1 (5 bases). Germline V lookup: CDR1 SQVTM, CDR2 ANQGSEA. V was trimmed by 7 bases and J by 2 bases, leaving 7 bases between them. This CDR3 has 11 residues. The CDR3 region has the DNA TGCAGCGGGACATTCACAGATACGCAGTATTTT. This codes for CSGTFTDTQYF.

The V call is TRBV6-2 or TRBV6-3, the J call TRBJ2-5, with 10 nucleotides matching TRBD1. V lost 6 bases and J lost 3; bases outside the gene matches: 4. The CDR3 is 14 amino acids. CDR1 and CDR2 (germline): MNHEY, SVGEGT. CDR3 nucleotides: TGTGCCAGCAGCTCCGGGACAGGGGAAGAGACCCAGTACTTC. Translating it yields CASSSGTGEETQYF.

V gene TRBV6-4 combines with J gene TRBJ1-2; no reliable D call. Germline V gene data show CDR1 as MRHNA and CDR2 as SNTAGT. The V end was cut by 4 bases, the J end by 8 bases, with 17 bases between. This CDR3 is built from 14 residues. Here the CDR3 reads CASSGEPGTGGYTF. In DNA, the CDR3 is TGTGCCAGCAGTGGGGAGCCGGGAACGGGGGGCTACACCTTC.

CDR3 bases: TGTGCCAGCAGCCCCCTAAGGGGGGGGAATGAGCAGTTCTTC. It is translated as CASSPLRGGNEQFF. The chain combines TRBV9 with TRBJ2-1; tentative D call: TRBD2 (7 bases). There are 14 residues in the CDR3. The V end was cut by 4 bases, the J end by 7 bases, with 15 bases between. CDR1 is SGDLS and CDR2 is YYNGEE in the germline V gene. The full variable domain, completed using reference TRBV9 and TRBJ2-1, is DSGVTQTPKHLITATGQRVTLRCSPRSGDLSVYWYQQSLDQGLQFLIQYYNGEERAKGNILERFSAQQFPDLHSELNLSSLELGDSALYFCASSPLRGGNEQFFGPGTRLTVL.

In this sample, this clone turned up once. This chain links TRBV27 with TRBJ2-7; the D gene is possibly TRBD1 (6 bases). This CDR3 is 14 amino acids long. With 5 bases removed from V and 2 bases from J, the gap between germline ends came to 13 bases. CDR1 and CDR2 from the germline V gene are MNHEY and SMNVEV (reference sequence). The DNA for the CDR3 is TGTGCCAGCAGTCTATACGGACAGACCTACGAGCAGTACTTC. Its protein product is CASSLYGQTYEQYF.

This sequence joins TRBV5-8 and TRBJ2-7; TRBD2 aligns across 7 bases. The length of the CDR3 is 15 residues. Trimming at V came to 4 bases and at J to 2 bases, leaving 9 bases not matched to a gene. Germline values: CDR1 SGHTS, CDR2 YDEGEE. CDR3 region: CASSTGRGVTYEQYF. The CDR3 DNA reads TGTGCCAGCAGCACAGGACGGGGGGTCACCTACGAGCAGTACTTC.

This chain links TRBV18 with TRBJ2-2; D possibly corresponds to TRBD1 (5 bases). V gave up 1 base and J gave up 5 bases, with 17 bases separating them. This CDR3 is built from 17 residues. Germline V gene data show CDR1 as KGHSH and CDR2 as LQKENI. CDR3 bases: TGTGCCAGCTCACCACTGATCCAGGGTTCGGAAACCGGGGAGCTGTTTTTT. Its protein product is CASSPLIQGSETGELFF.

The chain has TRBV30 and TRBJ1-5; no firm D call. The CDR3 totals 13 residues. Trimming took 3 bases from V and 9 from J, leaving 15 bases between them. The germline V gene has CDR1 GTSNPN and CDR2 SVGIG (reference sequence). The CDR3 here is CAWRAAAGGPQHF. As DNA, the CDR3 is TGTGCCTGGAGGGCAGCCGCAGGTGGGCCCCAGCATTTT.

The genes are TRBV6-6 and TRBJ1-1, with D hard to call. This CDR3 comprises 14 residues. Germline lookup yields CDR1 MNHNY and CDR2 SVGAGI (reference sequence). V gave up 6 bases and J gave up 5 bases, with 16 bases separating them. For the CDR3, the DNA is TGTGCCAGCAGCCCCGGTCCCGGCGGTACTGAAGCTTTCTTT. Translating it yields CASSPGPGGTEAFF.

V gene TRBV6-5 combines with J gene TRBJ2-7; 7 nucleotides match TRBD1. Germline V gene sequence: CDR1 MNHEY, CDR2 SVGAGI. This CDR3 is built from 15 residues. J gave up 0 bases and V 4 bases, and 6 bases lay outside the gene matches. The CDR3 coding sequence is TGTGCCAGCAGTTCCGCCGGGACAGCCTCCTACGAGCAGTACTTC. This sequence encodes CASSSAGTASYEQYF.

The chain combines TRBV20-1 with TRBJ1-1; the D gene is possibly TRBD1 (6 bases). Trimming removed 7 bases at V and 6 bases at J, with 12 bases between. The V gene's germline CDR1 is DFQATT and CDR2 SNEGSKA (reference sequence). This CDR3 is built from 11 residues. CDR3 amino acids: CSVGANSEAFF. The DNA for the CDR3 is TGCAGTGTGGGGGCAAACTCTGAAGCTTTCTTT.